This TCR beta chain derives from a study of T cell responses to AZD1222 COVID-19 vaccine. Measured with immunoSEQ multiplex PCR; TCRdb has only the in-frame clones, and not every one. The sample consists of approximately 160,000 clones, roughly 94% of them appearing once. This CDR3 is 13 amino acids long. V was trimmed by 8 bases and J by 5 bases, leaving 16 bases between them. Germline lookup yields CDR1 SNHLY and CDR2 FYNNEI. This TCR was recovered from an adult who received the AZD1222 COVID-19 vaccine. The starting material was peripheral blood, obtained 28 days after the second AZD1222 dose. The chain combines TRBV2 with TRBJ2-7; D may be TRBD2 (6 bases). CDR3 DNA sequence: TGTGCCAGCGCCCTCGCACTAGCAAACGAGCAGTACTTC. This gives the protein CASALALANEQYF.